These 24 T cell receptor beta chains originate from one sample sequenced in a study of radiotherapy plus CTLA-4 blockade in lung cancer (dated by TCRdb to 2016 to 2019). The library came from the immunoSEQ multiplex PCR assay. Drawn from immuneACCESS, this table holds only the in-frame rearrangements with V and J called that TCRdb kept. Clones are partly lost; checked studies trace under half to an unresolved V gene and leave the rest unexplained. A total of about 38,000 clones appear in this sample, about three quarters of them only once. The ten largest account for 8.5% to 9% of the sample. The source was peripheral blood, collected from a patient treated with radiotherapy plus ipilimumab. The source of these receptors is a human donor with non-small cell lung cancer who had stable disease on radiotherapy plus ipilimumab.

With regard to this clone: A junction boundary mismatches the germline segment, possibly from a read error. Within the sample, other DNA sequences also encode this same CDR3. The chain couples TRBV18 to TRBJ2-3; TRBD2 aligns across 8 bases. The CDR3 consists of 18 residues. The germline V gene encodes CDR1 KGHSH and CDR2 LQKENI. In nucleotides, the CDR3 is TGTGCCAGCTCACCCGTTGGTAGCGGGGCCTCTAGCACAGATACACAGTATTTT. It yields the protein CASSPVGSGASSTDTQYF.

This chain links TRBV10-1 with TRBJ1-1, with D possibly matching TRBD1 (5 bases). This CDR3 has 16 amino acids. The V and J ends lost 6 bases and 0 bases respectively, with 17 bases between them. From germline, CDR1 is WNHNN and CDR2 SYGVQD (reference sequence). The CDR3 here is CASRGSGMMLNTEAFF. CDR3 coding DNA: TGCGCCAGCAGAGGTTCAGGGATGATGCTGAACACTGAAGCTTTCTTT.

The genes are TRBV27 and TRBJ1-2; no definite D call. Germline CDR1 MNHEY, CDR2 SMNVEV (reference sequence). V shed 0 bases and J shed 2 bases, with 7 bases lying between them. The CDR3 is 14 residues long. The CDR3, as DNA: TGTGCCAGCAGTTTATCCTCGCACAACTATGGCTACACCTTC. Amino acids: CASSLSSHNYGYTF.

This clone has more than one count but fewer than ten. The V gene is TRBV5-1, the J gene TRBJ2-1; 9 bases are shared with TRBD2. This CDR3 has 17 amino acids. With 0 bases clipped from V and 8 bases from J, the junction kept 12 bases outside the gene matches. In germline, CDR1 is SGHRS, CDR2 YFSETQ. CDR3: CASSLEWVAGGIDEQFF. Here the CDR3 DNA reads TGCGCCAGCAGCTTGGAGTGGGTGGCGGGGGGGATCGATGAGCAGTTCTTC.

This clone has more than one count but fewer than ten. The CDR3 loop reads CASSYGGANQPQHF. As DNA, the CDR3 is TGTGCCAGCAGTTATGGGGGGGCCAATCAGCCCCAGCATTTT. This chain links TRBV6-6 with TRBJ1-5; D perhaps matches TRBD1 (6 bases). CDR1 MNHNY and CDR2 SVGAGI come from the germline V gene (reference sequence). There are 14 residues in the CDR3. Trimming took 3 bases from V and 3 from J, leaving 9 bases between them.

The gene calls are TRBV5-5 and TRBJ1-1, with TRBD1 as a possible D gene (6 bases). The CDR3 length is 11 residues. The V and J ends lost 0 bases and 10 bases respectively, with 7 bases between them. Germline CDR1 SGHKS, CDR2 YYEKEE (reference sequence). CDR3 DNA: TGTGCCAGCAGCTTGGAGACAGGAGCTTTCTTT. Amino acids: CASSLETGAFF.

This clone has just one count. The J gene is TRBJ1-2, the V gene TRBV9; TRBD1 agrees at 11 bases. The CDR3 is made up of 15 amino acids. Germline CDR1 is SGDLS and CDR2 is YYNGEE. V was pared by 4 bases and J by 6 bases, with 8 bases of the junction left unmatched. The DNA of the CDR3 is TGTGCCAGCAGCACGGGACAGGGGGTAAGGAATGGCTACACCTTC. Translating it yields CASSTGQGVRNGYTF.

V is TRBV6-5 and J is TRBJ1-1, with 7 nucleotides matching TRBD1. With 7 bases clipped from V and 4 bases from J, the junction kept 9 bases outside the gene matches. CDR3 size: 14 residues. Germline-derived CDR1 and CDR2 are MNHEY and SVGAGI. The CDR3 DNA is TGTGCCAGCAATCCGACAGGGAGTGGCACTGAAGCTTTCTTT. This codes for CASNPTGSGTEAFF.

The chain employs TRBV7-3 and TRBJ2-1; the D gene is possibly TRBD2 (5 bases). The ends were cut back, 5 bases at V and 10 bases at J, with 9 bases in the middle. Per germline, CDR1 SGHTA and CDR2 FQGTGA. The CDR3 loop spans 11 amino acids. The CDR3 is CASSAGGEQFF. CDR3 sequence (DNA): TGTGCCAGCAGCGCCGGAGGAGAGCAGTTCTTC.

The J gene is TRBJ2-2, the V gene TRBV13; the D gene is possibly TRBD2 (6 bases). The V gene lost 3 bases and the J gene lost 6 bases, with 26 bases spanning the gap. CDR3 size: 19 residues. Germline values: CDR1 PRHDT, CDR2 FYEKMQ (reference sequence). The CDR3 reads CASSFPPRSGGSSAGELFF. The CDR3 DNA reads as TGTGCCAGCAGCTTCCCCCCCCGCAGTGGAGGGAGTAGCGCCGGGGAGCTGTTTTTT.

This clone was seen more than once but under ten times. CDR3 sequence reads: CASGDSYEQYV. The CDR3 DNA reads TGTGCCAGCGGGGACAGCTACGAGCAGTACGTC. The rearrangement links TRBV6-6 to TRBJ2-7; 7 bases align to TRBD1. The CDR3 is made up of 11 amino acids. J gave up 3 bases and V 8 bases, and 1 base lay outside the gene matches. CDR1 is MNHNY and CDR2 is SVGAGI in the germline V gene (reference sequence).

This clone was recorded only once. The chain joins TRBV7-7 to TRBJ2-3, with 10 bases identical to TRBD2. The V and J ends lost 2 bases and 4 bases, in that order; junction bases with no gene match: 15. Germline-derived CDR1 and CDR2 are SSHAT and FNYEAQ (reference sequence). The length of the CDR3 is 19 residues. CDR3 DNA: TGTGCCAGCAGCTTAAGGAGCGGGGGGGCCCAAGGAAACGCAGATACGCAGTATTTT. Translation: CASSLRSGGAQGNADTQYF.

The chain recombines TRBV10-1 with TRBJ1-6; no clear D. The germline V and J ends were trimmed by 3 bases and 5 bases, with 5 bases remaining between them. Germline CDR1 WNHNN, CDR2 SYGVQD (reference sequence). This CDR3 is 13 amino acids long. CDR3 sequence (DNA): TGCGCCAGCAGTGACGGACATAATTCACCCCTCCACTTT. Its protein is CASSDGHNSPLHF.

V and J are TRBV5-4 and TRBJ2-1, with no clear D. Germline V lookup: CDR1 SGHNT, CDR2 YYREEE (reference sequence). Trimming cost V 0 bases and J 8 bases, with 3 bases left between them. CDR3 length: 11 residues. The CDR3 DNA is TGTGCCAGCAGCTTGGGTTATGAGCAGTTCTTC. This encodes CASSLGYEQFF. Drawing the rest from reference TRBV5-4 and TRBJ2-1, the complete variable domain is ETGVTQSPTHLIKTRGQQVTLRCSSQSGHNTVSWYQQALGQGPQFIFQYYREEENGRGNFPPRFSGLQFPNYSSELNVNALELDDSALYLCASSLGYEQFFGPGTRLTVL.

This chain joins TRBV2 and TRBJ2-4; 8 nucleotides agree with TRBD1. This CDR3 is 15 amino acids long. Trimming cost V 8 bases and J 1 base; bases outside gene matches: 7. Germline lookup yields CDR1 SNHLY and CDR2 FYNNEI. CDR3 DNA sequence: TGTGCCAGCGGCGAGGACAGGGCGGCCAAAAACATTCAGTACTTC. Its translation: CASGEDRAAKNIQYF.

Only a few counts were recorded for this clone. The CDR3 nucleotides read TGTGCCAGTAAAACCGGGACAGCCACCCTGAACACTGAAGCTTTCTTT. It codes for CASKTGTATLNTEAFF. The chain employs TRBV19 and TRBJ1-1; the match to TRBD1 covers 7 bases. Looked up from germline, CDR1 is LNHDA and CDR2 is SQIVND (reference sequence). This CDR3 comprises 16 residues. The V and J ends lost 7 bases and 0 bases, in that order; junction bases with no gene match: 11.

This chain joins TRBV28 and TRBJ1-4; D remains unclear. This CDR3 comprises 14 residues. The V and J ends lost 2 bases and 4 bases respectively, with 8 bases between them. Per the germline V gene, CDR1 is MDHEN and CDR2 is SYDVKM. The CDR3 is CASSLVIGNEKLFF. CDR3 nucleotides: TGTGCCAGCAGTTTAGTAATTGGTAATGAAAAACTGTTTTTT.

The chain's CDR3 is CASSPEGTGASPLHF. The CDR3 coding sequence is TGTGCCAGCAGCCCAGAGGGGACAGGGGCTTCACCCCTCCACTTT. The chain combines TRBV6-5 with TRBJ1-6, with 10 bases matching TRBD1. The germline V gene encodes CDR1 MNHEY and CDR2 SVGAGI. The trim removed 6 bases at V and 9 bases at J, leaving 8 bases unmatched. The CDR3 runs to 15 residues.

The gene calls are TRBV7-9 and TRBJ2-7; D is tentatively TRBD1 or TRBD2 (6 bases each). The germline V gene encodes CDR1 SEHNR and CDR2 FQNEAQ (reference sequence). The V end was cut by 1 base, the J end by 5 bases, with 15 bases between. The CDR3 is 15 residues long. The CDR3 DNA sequence: TGTGCCAGCAGCTTAGGGGGGGCAGGACATAACGAGCAGTACTTC. This encodes CASSLGGAGHNEQYF.

The chain carries TRBV5-1 and TRBJ2-3, with unresolved D. The length of the CDR3 is 14 residues. V lost 0 bases, J lost 0 bases, and 5 bases lay in between. From germline, CDR1 is SGHRS and CDR2 YFSETQ. The CDR3 DNA follows: TGCGCCAGCAGCTTGGCCGGTAGCACAGATACGCAGTATTTT. Protein product: CASSLAGSTDTQYF.

This chain uses TRBV12-5 with TRBJ1-3, with D unclear. Trimming took off 0 bases at V and 3 bases at J, with 3 bases between the two ends. The CDR3 is 13 amino acids. Germline V lookup: CDR1 LGHNT, CDR2 FRNRAP. The chain's CDR3 is CASGLVDGNTIYF. For the CDR3, the DNA is TGTGCTAGTGGTTTGGTCGATGGAAACACCATATATTTT. The complete variable domain, with remaining parts taken from reference TRBV12-5 and TRBJ1-3, reads DARVTQTPRHKVTEMGQEVTMRCQPILGHNTVFWYRQTMMQGLELLAYFRNRAPLDDSGMPKDRFSAEMPDATLATLKIQPSEPRDSAVYFCASGLVDGNTIYFGEGSWLTVV.

This clone was picked up a small number of times. The V gene is TRBV5-5, the J gene TRBJ1-3, with D hard to call. Trimming removed 8 bases from V and 3 bases from J, with 15 bases in between. Germline loops: CDR1 SGHKS, CDR2 YYEKEE (reference sequence). The CDR3 covers 14 residues. CDR3 loop: CASQTLGDGNTIYF. The DNA for the CDR3 is TGTGCCAGTCAAACCTTGGGAGATGGAAACACCATATATTTT.

In this sample, this clone turned up a few times. This chain connects TRBV2 to TRBJ2-5; D remains ambiguous. The CDR3 totals 16 residues. CDR1 SNHLY and CDR2 FYNNEI come from the germline V gene. V lost 4 bases and J 0 bases, leaving 15 bases between the germline ends. The CDR3 loop reads CASSGAEHLYQETQYF. The CDR3 bases are TGTGCCAGCAGTGGGGCGGAACACCTGTACCAAGAGACCCAGTACTTC.

The V call is TRBV9, the J call TRBJ1-5, with 7 bases aligning to TRBD1. Trimming cost V 2 bases and J 0 bases; bases outside gene matches: 2. CDR1 is SGDLS and CDR2 is YYNGEE in the germline V gene. The CDR3 is 15 residues long. In DNA, the CDR3 is TGTGCCAGCAGCGTGACAGGGTATAGCAATCAGCCCCAGCATTTT. Its protein is CASSVTGYSNQPQHF.